This T cell receptor beta chain was sequenced in a study of cytomegalovirus exposure and HLA in healthy donors. Points from the study as a whole: In a later analysis, the majority of CMV-associated beta chains seemingly showed HLA restriction.

Primers: 60 Vbeta forward and 13 Jbeta reverse. The method was immunoSEQ multiplex PCR; TCRdb's version includes in-frame clones alone and lacks a portion of them. The table includes 130,000 or so clones, roughly 8.8% detected once. This clone was counted only a few times. The antigen is not known. This CDR3 spans 16 amino acids. Looked up from germline, CDR1 is SNHLY and CDR2 is FYNNEI. The V gene lost 7 bases and the J gene lost 0 bases, with 16 bases spanning the gap. V usage is TRBV2 and J usage is TRBJ1-3; possible D gene TRBD1, 5 bases. This TCR derives from a middle-aged woman in good health and CMV-seropositive. The specimen sequenced was PBMCs. DNA of the CDR3: TGTGCCAGCACCCCGTGGGAGGGGATCTCTGGAAACACCATATATTTT. As protein: CASTPWEGISGNTIYF.